The source of this T cell receptor beta chain is a study of radiation and T cells in renal cell carcinoma. Overall study context: Nephrectomy followed 15 Gy stereotactic body radiation by 4 weeks.

Using immunoSEQ multiplex PCR, the repertoire was profiled, and TCRdb retains in-frame clones only, with some absent. The table lists about 59,000 clones, 60% to 85% of them singletons, with roughly 8% in the top ten. Trimming took off 3 bases at V and 3 bases at J, with 9 bases between the two ends. The V gene's germline CDR1 is SGHTA and CDR2 FQGNSA. The CDR3 is made up of 14 amino acids. As for time point: baseline pretreatment blood. Treatment denoted: 15 Gy SBRT to primary tumor, nephrectomy 4 weeks later. Blood was sampled at baseline, 2 weeks and 4 weeks after SBRT. Study-level findings and limits: No pretreatment tumor biopsies were available for baseline clonotypes.

As regards this clone: The antigen remains undetermined.

The sequences come from blood, collected from a patient whose treatment included radiotherapy and nephrectomy. The chain combines TRBV7-2 with TRBJ2-1; D is unclear. The TCR originated in a man aged 55 to 70 with renal cell carcinoma. CDR3 DNA: TGTGCCAGCAGCTTTTCAACTAACTACAATGAGCAGTTCTTC. It yields the protein CASSFSTNYNEQFF. The full variable domain, with the rest looked up from reference TRBV7-2 and TRBJ2-1, is GAGVSQSPSNKVTEKGKDVELRCDPISGHTALYWYRQSLGQGLEFLIYFQGNSAPDKSGLPSDRFSAERTGGSVSTLTIQRTQQEDSAVYLCASSFSTNYNEQFFGPGTRLTVL.